A selection of T cell receptor beta chains follows, all from one sample in a study of blood T cell repertoires in COVID-19. Clones were read by immunoSEQ multiplex PCR, and TCRdb kept only the in-frame ones, dropping some. The sample includes about 180,000 clones, about nine tenths of them seen just once. Sample: PBMCs or T cells enriched from blood (not recorded which). The receptors come from a woman aged 18-30 years who had recovered from COVID-19. CDR3s include the opening cysteine and the closing phenylalanine or tryptophan. The order of the fields is V gene, D gene, J gene, clone size, CDR3 DNA, CDR3 protein. D genes are given only for firm matches. Only some rows state a clone size, as once, few, many or a class for expanded clones.

>TRBV21-1|NA|TRBJ1-5|NA
TGTGCCAGCCCAGGCAGGGATAAGCATTTT
CASPGRDKHF
>TRBV28|TRBD1|TRBJ2-1|once
TGTGCCAGCAGTTTTACGAGGGACAGTTACAATGAGCAGTTCTTC
CASSFTRDSYNEQFF
>TRBV24-1|NA|TRBJ1-5|once
TGTGCCACCAGTGATTCCCCCTATAGCAATCAGCCCCAGCATTTT
CATSDSPYSNQPQHF
>TRBV15|TRBD2|TRBJ2-2|NA
TGTGCCACCAGCAGAAAGCGGGGGGGCCTTGCCGGGGAGCTGTTTTTT
CATSRKRGGLAGELFF
>TRBV28|TRBD2|TRBJ2-1|NA
TGTGCCAGCAGTGCCTCTAGCGGGAGGGTACAGTTCTTC
CASSASSGRVQFF
>TRBV10-3|TRBD1|TRBJ2-7|NA
TGTGCCATCAGTGAGGACAGGGAACTCTACGAGCAGTACTTC
CAISEDRELYEQYF
>TRBV2|TRBD1|TRBJ1-5|NA
TGTGCCAGCAGGGGGACAGGGGGCGAGACTCAGCCCCAGCATTTT
CASRGTGGETQPQHF
>TRBV5-1|TRBD2|TRBJ2-4|NA
TGCGCCAGCAGCACTAAATCAGGGCGGGAGACAAACATTCAGTACTTC
CASSTKSGRETNIQYF
>TRBV2|NA|TRBJ1-5|NA
TGTGCCAGCAGTGAATTGCGGGACGGTTTGGGGCCCCAGCATTTT
CASSELRDGLGPQHF
>TRBV19|TRBD1|TRBJ1-3|few
TGTGCCAGTAGTCCAGGGACAGCGATCTCTGGAAACACCATATATTTT
CASSPGTAISGNTIYF
>TRBV6-4|NA|TRBJ2-1|NA
TGTGCCAGCGGAGGCGGGGATAGCTCCTACAATGAGCAGTTCTTC
CASGGGDSSYNEQFF
>TRBV6-5|NA|TRBJ1-1|NA
TGTGCCAGCAGTTACTCGTCGGTCGGCACTGAAGCTTTCTTT
CASSYSSVGTEAFF
>TRBV21-1|NA|TRBJ2-4|NA
TGTGCCAGCAGCCCTAGACAGGGGGCGAGGCCCAAAAACATTCAGTACTTC
CASSPRQGARPKNIQYF
>TRBV15|NA|TRBJ2-3|NA
TGTGCCACCAGCAGAGGAGGATGGAGCAGCACAGATACGCAGTATTTT
CATSRGGWSSTDTQYF
>TRBV5-1|NA|TRBJ1-4|once
TGCGCCAGCAGCCCAGAGGACAGCGCTACCCTCAATGAAAAACTGTTTTTT
CASSPEDSATLNEKLFF
>TRBV6-5|TRBD1|TRBJ1-1|once
TGTGCCAGCATCAAAACAGGGGGGAGACCCTCTGAAGCTTTCTTT
CASIKTGGRPSEAFF
>TRBV11-2|NA|TRBJ2-2|NA
TGTGCCAGCAGCTTACGAGGGGGTTCAGACACCGGGGAGCTGTTTTTT
CASSLRGGSDTGELFF
>TRBV7-6|TRBD1|TRBJ2-7|NA
TGTGCCAGCAGCTTAGATGGCAGGGGGACGTACGAGCAGTACTTC
CASSLDGRGTYEQYF
>TRBV21-1|NA|TRBJ1-1|NA
TGTGCCAGCAGCAATCATTTTCCGACAGGGGGCCTTCGTTTACTGAACACTGAAGCTTTCTTT
CASSNHFPTGGLRLLNTEAFF
>TRBV3-1/TRBV3-2|NA|TRBJ1-6|NA
TGTGCCAGCAGCCAAGATGACAGGAATTCACCCCTCCACTTT
CASSQDDRNSPLHF
>TRBV5-4|NA|TRBJ1-1|NA
TGTGCCAGCAGCTTGGAGTTAGGGGGTTTCGTCACTGAAGCTTTCTTT
CASSLELGGFVTEAFF
>TRBV19|NA|TRBJ1-1|once
TGTGCCACCAAAATGAACACTGAAGCTTTCTTT
CATKMNTEAFF
>TRBV28|TRBD2|TRBJ2-1|NA
TGTGCCAGCGAAAGACTAGCGGCCAATGAGCAGTTCTTC
CASERLAANEQFF